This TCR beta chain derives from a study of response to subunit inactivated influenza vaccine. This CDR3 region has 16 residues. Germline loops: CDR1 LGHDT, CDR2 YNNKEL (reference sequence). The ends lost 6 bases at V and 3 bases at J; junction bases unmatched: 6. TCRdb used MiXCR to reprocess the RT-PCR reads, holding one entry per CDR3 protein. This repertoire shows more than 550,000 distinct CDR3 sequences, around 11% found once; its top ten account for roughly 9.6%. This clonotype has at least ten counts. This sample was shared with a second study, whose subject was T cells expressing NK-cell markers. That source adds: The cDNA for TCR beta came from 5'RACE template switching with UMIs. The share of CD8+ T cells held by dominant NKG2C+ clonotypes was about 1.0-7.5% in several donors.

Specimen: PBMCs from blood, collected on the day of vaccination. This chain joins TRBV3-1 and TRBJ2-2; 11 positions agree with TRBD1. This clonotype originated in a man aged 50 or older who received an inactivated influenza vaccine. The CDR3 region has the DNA TGTGCCAGCAGACCGAGGACAGGGGGCTACACCGGGGAGCTGTTTTTT. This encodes CASRPRTGGYTGELFF.